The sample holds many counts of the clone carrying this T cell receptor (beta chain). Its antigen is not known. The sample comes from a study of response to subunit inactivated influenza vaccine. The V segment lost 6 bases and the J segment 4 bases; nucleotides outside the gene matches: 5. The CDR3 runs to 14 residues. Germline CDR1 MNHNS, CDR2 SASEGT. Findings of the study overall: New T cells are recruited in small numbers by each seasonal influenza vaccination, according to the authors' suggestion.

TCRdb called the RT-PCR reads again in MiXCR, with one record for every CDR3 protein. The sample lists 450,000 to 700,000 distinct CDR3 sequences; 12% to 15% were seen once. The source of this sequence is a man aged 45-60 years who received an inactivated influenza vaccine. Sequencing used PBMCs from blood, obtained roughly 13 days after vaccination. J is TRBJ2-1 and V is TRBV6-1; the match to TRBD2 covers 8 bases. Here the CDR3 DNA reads TGTGCCAGCAGCCCGACTAGCGTGTACAATGAGCAGTTCTTC. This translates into CASSPTSVYNEQFF.